This TCR beta chain stems from a study of sequential checkpoint blockade in melanoma (dated by TCRdb to 2018 to 2020). Study-wide context: In a 1:1 randomization, patients received either first-line nivolumab then ipilimumab (arm A) or ipilimumab then nivolumab (arm B). Both trial sequences were followed by maintenance nivolumab. About 82% of the matched tumor biopsy pairs taken before and after treatment were from the same lesion. For approximately 20 patients, matched tumor biopsies were taken both before treatment and at week 13, after single-agent nivolumab (arm A) or ipilimumab (arm B). DNA from 90 to 100 pretreatment melanoma tumor samples was subjected to TCRbeta immunosequencing. Paper-wide results and their limitations: Patients with increases in tumor T-cell fraction and clonality by week 13 were approximately 30 times more likely to achieve clinical benefit. Small sample sizes and reduced statistical power limited the analyses of tumor T-cell fraction within each arm. In the nivolumab-first arm (arm A), an association was found between pretreatment tumor TIL clonality and response (P = .04). The model for predicting response that combines TCR metrics with mutation burden needs to be validated in larger, independent patient cohorts. Tumor T-cell fraction and clonality correlated with PD-L1 staining and CD8+ T-cell counts but not with mutational load.

A few counts support this clone. What this receptor recognizes is not known. Base qualities were left out, and no much larger clone turns up one base away. TCRbeta CDR3 regions were immunosequenced from genomic DNA with the immunoSEQ Assay. Genomic DNA was amplified by bias-controlled multiplex PCR before high-throughput sequencing. As for the original processing: To quantify the absolute abundance of each unique TCRbeta CDR3 region, the sequences were collapsed and filtered. Clonality, defined as 1 minus Pielou's evenness, was calculated using only productive rearrangements. Tumor T-cell fraction was calculated by normalizing TCRbeta template counts to the amount of usable DNA, which was estimated from several housekeeping genes. Clones with significantly greater frequencies in on-treatment versus baseline samples were identified using a previously published method. TCRdb provides this immuneACCESS table in a form limited to in-frame rearrangements. Some clones are lacking; in checked studies, under half of them reflect an unresolved V gene, and why the rest are absent is not known. The D gene and trimming were derived from the DNA, and the V and J assignments and clone size from that table. The sample table records 35,000 to 40,000 clones; roughly 32% of these occur just once. The ten most abundant clones make up 1.5% to 2% of the sample.

What this sample's treatment or condition label stands for: randomized to nivolumab then ipilimumab (arm A) or the reverse (arm B). Prior DNA-damaging chemotherapy had not been received by any trial patient. CheckMate 064, a randomized, open-label phase II trial of sequential checkpoint blockade, was the source of the samples, all of which came from patients with melanoma. Genomic DNA from formalin-fixed paraffin-embedded (FFPE) tissue samples was used for tumor TCR sequencing. Relative to germline, V is 6 bases shorter and J is 0 bases shorter, with 15 bases between their ends. Taken from cysteine to phenylalanine, the CDR3 has 16 residues. The read is trimmed to its CDR3 DNA, 48 bases read in frame from base 1.

The sample here was tumor tissue (inferred from file names), taken from a patient given nivolumab and ipilimumab in sequence. The V gene is TRBV23-1 and the J gene is TRBJ1-5, and TRBD1 may be the D gene, going by 5 matching bases. TRBV23-1 is flagged as an ORF with uncertain function. The origin of this receptor is a human donor with melanoma. The sequenced DNA is TGCGCCAGCAGCCCGACCTGGGGGAATAGCAATCAGCCCCAGCATTTT. Translation gives CASSPTWGNSNQPQHF.